The sequence of this TCR beta chain was determined in a study of follicular helper T cells after annual influenza vaccination. The assay was immunoSEQ multiplex PCR, and TCRdb's table has in-frame clones only and misses some. The sample holds nearly 15,000 clones, roughly 83% seen once. Documented time point: 2014-2015 season, 7 days after vaccination. The TCR sequence derives from an adult who received the influenza vaccine. Sequenced material: CXCR5+ CD38- circulating T follicular helper cells from blood, taken 7 days after influenza vaccination. The subset: circulating Tfh, non-naive CD4+CXCR5+PD-1+ (ICOS+CD38+ or ICOS-CD38-).

Here the CDR3 DNA reads TGCGCCAGCAGAGGAGACAGGGCCAAAGCAGGGAACACTGAAGCTTTCTTT. It specifies CASRGDRAKAGNTEAFF. This chain joins TRBV5-1 and TRBJ1-1; the match to TRBD1 covers 7 bases. This CDR3 comprises 17 residues. Trimming took 5 bases from V and 1 from J; bases not matched to a gene: 14. The germline V gene encodes CDR1 SGHRS and CDR2 YFSETQ.